Here is one T cell receptor beta chain with its context. Its antigen is as yet unknown. In the PCR, 60 Vbeta and 13 Jbeta primers were used. Assay: immunoSEQ multiplex PCR; the TCRdb copy retains only in-frame clones and omits some. The sample lists around 170,000 clones, more than 60% occurring once. The data originate from a study of cytomegalovirus exposure and HLA in healthy donors. Looked up from germline, CDR1 is SGHTA and CDR2 is FQGNSA. V was clipped by 2 bases and J by 6 bases; unmatched bases: 4. CDR3 length: 14 residues. As for the donors, each was a healthy bone marrow donor. Study findings and constraints: For cytomegalovirus status, the classifier reportedly gave diagnoses with high specificity and sensitivity. For most subjects, TCR beta sequences were reported to predict HLA-A and HLA-B alleles with accuracy.

This receptor was taken from a man between 18 and 35 years old in good health and CMV-seronegative. The V call is TRBV7-2, the J call TRBJ2-7; 10 positions agree with TRBD2. Source material: PBMCs. The CDR3 DNA reads TGTGCCAGCAGCTTACGAAGCGGGAGGGGCGAGCAGTACTTC. This sequence encodes CASSLRSGRGEQYF.